Detailed here is one TCR beta chain. Its antigen is unidentified. Antigen-specific CD4+ T cell clonotypes were called by their expansion after viral peptide-pool culture in ViraFEST. Scientists isolated CD4+ T cells after a roughly ten-day culture period ended. Vaccinated recipients, who were negative for nucleocapsid antibodies, had no history of SARS-CoV-2 infection. TCRdb's table, derived via immunoSEQ multiplex PCR, lists solely in-frame clones and lacks some. The table has under 80,000 clones, 60% to 85% seen once. The data are from a study of vaccination effects on CD4 cells after COVID-19. The CDR3 spans 13 residues. Trimming removed 4 bases from V and 4 bases from J; junction bases left unmatched: 4. Germline V CDR1 and CDR2: SGDLS, YYNGEE.

The material was CD4+ T cells from PBMCs cultured with SARS-CoV-2 spike peptides, obtained before COVID-19 vaccination. This sequence was found in a human donor who received a COVID-19 vaccine. The gene calls are TRBV9 and TRBJ1-2; 7 bases line up with TRBD1. The CDR3 bases are TGTGCCAGCAGCCCGACAGGGATCTATGGCTACACCTTC. Amino acids: CASSPTGIYGYTF.